A single T cell receptor beta chain is shown here with its context. The data originate from a study of technical replicates of blood from a few donors. Here immunoSEQ multiplex PCR was the method, and the copy in TCRdb shows in-frame clones only, minus some. Of 65,000 to 80,000 clones listed, about 96% are singletons. Trimming removed 2 bases from V and 7 bases from J, with 9 bases in between. This CDR3 comprises 13 residues. CDR1 is SNHLY, CDR2 FYNNEI, per germline. Sequencing was done on a sample of T cells isolated from PBMCs. This chain links TRBV2 with TRBJ1-5; D is unclear. This receptor was taken from a human donor in good health. In DNA, the CDR3 is TGTGCCAGCAGTGAATACGGGAGCCAGCCCCAGCATTTT. Its translation: CASSEYGSQPQHF.